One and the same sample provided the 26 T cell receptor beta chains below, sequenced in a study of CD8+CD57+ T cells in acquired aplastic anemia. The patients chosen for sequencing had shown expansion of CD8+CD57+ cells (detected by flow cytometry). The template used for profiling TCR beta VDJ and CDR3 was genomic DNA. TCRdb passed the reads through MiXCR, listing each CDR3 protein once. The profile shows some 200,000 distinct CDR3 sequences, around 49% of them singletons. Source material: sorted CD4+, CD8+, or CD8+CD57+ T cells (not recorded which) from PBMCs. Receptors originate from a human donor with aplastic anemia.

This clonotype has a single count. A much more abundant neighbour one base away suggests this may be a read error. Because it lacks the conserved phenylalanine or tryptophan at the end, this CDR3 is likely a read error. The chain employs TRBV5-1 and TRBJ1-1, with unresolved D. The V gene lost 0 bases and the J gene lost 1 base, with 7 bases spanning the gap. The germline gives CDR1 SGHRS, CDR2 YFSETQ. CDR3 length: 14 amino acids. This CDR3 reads CASSLGVQNTEAFS. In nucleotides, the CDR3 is TGCGCCAGCAGCTTGGGGGTACAGAACACTGAAGCTTTCTCT.

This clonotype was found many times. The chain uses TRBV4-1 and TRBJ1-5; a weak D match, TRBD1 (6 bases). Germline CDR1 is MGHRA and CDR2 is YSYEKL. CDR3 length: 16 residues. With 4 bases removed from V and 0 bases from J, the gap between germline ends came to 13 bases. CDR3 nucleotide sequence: TGCGCCAGCAGCCGAGAACAGGGAAATAGCAATCAGCCCCAGCATTTT. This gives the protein CASSREQGNSNQPQHF.

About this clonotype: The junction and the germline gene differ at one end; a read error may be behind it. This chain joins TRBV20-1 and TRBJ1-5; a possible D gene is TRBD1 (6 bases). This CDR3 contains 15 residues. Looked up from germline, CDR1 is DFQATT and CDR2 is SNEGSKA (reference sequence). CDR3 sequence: CRAKGGGGGNQPQHF. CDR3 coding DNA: TGCAGGGCTAAGGGAGGGGGGGGGGGCAATCAGCCCCAGCATTTT.

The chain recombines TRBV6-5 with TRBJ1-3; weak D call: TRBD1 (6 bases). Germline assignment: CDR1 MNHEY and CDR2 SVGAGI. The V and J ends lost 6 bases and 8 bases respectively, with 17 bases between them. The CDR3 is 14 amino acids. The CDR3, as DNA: TGTGCCAGCAGACCCAGAGGGGGGGAGGACACCATATATTTT. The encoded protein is CASRPRGGEDTIYF.

The CDR3 DNA follows: TGTGCCACCAGCAGAGATTTGGGACAAACCTACGAGCAGTACTTC. It yields the protein CATSRDLGQTYEQYF. The chain carries TRBV15 and TRBJ2-7, with a tentative D call TRBD1 (6 bases). The CDR3 has 15 amino acids. CDR1 and CDR2 from the germline V gene are LNHNV and YYDKDF (reference sequence). V gave up 0 bases and J gave up 2 bases, with 11 bases separating them.

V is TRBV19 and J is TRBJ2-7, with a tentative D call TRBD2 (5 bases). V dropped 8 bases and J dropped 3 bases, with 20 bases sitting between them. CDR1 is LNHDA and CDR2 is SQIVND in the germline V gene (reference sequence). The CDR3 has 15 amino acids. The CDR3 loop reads CASARENGVGYEQYF. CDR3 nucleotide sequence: TGTGCCAGTGCTAGGGAAAACGGGGTAGGCTACGAGCAGTACTTC.

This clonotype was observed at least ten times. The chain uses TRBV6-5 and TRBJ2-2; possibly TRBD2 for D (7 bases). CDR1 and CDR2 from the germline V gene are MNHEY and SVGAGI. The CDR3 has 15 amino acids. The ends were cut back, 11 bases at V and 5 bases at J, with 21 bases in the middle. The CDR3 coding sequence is TGTGCCGTGAGGGGGGGACAAGGAGGAACCGGGGAGCTGTTTTTT. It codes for CAVRGGQGGTGELFF.

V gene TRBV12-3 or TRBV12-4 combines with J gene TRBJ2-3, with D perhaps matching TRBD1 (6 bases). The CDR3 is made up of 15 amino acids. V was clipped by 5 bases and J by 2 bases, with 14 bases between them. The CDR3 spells CASSEYGQSTDTQYF. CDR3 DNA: TGTGCCAGCAGTGAGTACGGACAGTCCACAGATACGCAGTATTTT.

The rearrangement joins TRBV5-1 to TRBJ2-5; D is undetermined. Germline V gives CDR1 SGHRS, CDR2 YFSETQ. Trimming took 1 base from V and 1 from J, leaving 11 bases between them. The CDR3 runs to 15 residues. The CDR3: CASSLTTSFQETQYF. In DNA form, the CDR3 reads TGCGCCAGCAGCTTGACTACCAGTTTCCAAGAGACCCAGTACTTC.

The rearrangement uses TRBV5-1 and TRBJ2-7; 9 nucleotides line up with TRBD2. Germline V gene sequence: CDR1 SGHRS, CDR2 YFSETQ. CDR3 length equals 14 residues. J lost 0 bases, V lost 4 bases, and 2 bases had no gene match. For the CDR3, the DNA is TGCGCCAGCAGCCGTAGCGGGGGCTCCTACGAGCAGTACTTC. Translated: CASSRSGGSYEQYF.

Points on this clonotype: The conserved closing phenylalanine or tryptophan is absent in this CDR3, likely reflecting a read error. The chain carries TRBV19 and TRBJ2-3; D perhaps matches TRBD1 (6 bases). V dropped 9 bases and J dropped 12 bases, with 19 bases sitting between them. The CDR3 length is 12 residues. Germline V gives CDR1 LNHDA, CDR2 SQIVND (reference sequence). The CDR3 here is CASSQGAGTQYS. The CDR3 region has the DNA TGTGCCAGCAGCCAAGGGGCAGGGACACAGTATTCT.

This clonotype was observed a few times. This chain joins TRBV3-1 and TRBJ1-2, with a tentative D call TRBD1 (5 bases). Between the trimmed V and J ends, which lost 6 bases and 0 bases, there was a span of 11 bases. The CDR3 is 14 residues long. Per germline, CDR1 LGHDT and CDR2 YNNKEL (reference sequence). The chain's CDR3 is CASSQGPSNYGYTF. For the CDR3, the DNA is TGTGCCAGCAGTCAGGGACCCTCTAACTATGGCTACACCTTC.

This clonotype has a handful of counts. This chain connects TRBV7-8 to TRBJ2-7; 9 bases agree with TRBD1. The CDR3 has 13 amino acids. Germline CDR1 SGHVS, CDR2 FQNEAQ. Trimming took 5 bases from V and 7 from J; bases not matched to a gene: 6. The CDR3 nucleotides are TGTGCCAGCAGCGCGCAGACAGGGGGTGAGCAGTACTTC. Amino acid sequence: CASSAQTGGEQYF.

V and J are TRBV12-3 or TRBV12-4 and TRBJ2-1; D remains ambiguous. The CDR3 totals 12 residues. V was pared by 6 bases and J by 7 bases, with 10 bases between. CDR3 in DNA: TGTGCCAGCAGCTTAATTGGAAATGAGCAGTTCTTC. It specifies CASSLIGNEQFF.

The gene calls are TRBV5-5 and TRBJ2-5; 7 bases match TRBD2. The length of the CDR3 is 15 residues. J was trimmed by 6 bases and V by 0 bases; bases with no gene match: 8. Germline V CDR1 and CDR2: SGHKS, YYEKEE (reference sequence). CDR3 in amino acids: CASSLVFVGGQTQYF. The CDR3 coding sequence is TGTGCCAGCAGCTTGGTGTTCGTGGGAGGGCAGACCCAGTACTTC.

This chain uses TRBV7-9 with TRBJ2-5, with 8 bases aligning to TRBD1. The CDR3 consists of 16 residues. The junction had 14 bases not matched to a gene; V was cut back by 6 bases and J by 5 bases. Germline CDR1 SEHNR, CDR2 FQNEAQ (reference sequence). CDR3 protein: CASRYLTGAALETQYF. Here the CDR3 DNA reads TGTGCCAGCAGGTATCTGACAGGGGCGGCCCTCGAGACCCAGTACTTC. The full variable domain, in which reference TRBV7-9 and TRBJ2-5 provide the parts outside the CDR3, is DTGVSQNPRHKITKRGQNVTFRCDPISEHNRLYWYRQTLGQGPEFLTYFQNEAQLEKSRLLSDRFSAERPKGSFSTLEIQRTEQGDSAMYLCASRYLTGAALETQYFGPGTRLLVL.

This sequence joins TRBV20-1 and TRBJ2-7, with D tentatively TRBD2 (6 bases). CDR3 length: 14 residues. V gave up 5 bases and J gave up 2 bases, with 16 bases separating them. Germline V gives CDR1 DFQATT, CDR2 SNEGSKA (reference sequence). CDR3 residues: CSAFPGLATYEQYF. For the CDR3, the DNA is TGCAGTGCTTTCCCGGGACTGGCGACCTACGAGCAGTACTTC.

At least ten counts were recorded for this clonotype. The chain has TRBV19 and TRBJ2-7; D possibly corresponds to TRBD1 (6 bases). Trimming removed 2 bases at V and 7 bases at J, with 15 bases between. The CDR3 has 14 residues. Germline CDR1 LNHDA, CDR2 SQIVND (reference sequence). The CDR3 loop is CASSIHEQGKEQYF. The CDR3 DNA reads TGTGCCAGTAGTATACACGAACAGGGCAAGGAGCAGTACTTC.

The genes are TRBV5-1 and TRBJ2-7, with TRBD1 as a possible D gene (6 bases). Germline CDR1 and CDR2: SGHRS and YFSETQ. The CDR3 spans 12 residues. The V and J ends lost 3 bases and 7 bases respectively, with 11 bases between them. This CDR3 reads CASSSNRVEQYF. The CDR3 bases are TGCGCCAGCAGCTCTAACAGGGTAGAGCAGTACTTC.

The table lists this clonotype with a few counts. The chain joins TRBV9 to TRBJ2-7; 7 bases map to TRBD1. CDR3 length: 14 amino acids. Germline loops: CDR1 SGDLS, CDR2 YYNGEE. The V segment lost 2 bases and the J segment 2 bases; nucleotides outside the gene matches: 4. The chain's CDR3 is CASSVGQGAYEQYF. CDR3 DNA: TGTGCCAGCAGCGTGGGGCAGGGGGCCTACGAGCAGTACTTC.

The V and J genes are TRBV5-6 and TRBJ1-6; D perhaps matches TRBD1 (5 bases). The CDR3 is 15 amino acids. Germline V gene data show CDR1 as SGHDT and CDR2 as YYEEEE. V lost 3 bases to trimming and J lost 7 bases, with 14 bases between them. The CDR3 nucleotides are TGTGCCAGCAGCTGGGGGACGGTGAAAAATTCACCCCTCCACTTT. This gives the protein CASSWGTVKNSPLHF. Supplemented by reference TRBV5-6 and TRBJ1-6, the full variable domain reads DAGVTQSPTHLIKTRGQQVTLRCSPKSGHDTVSWYQQALGQGPQFIFQYYEEEERQRGNFPDRFSGHQFPNYSSELNVNALLLGDSALYLCASSWGTVKNSPLHFGNGTRLTVT.

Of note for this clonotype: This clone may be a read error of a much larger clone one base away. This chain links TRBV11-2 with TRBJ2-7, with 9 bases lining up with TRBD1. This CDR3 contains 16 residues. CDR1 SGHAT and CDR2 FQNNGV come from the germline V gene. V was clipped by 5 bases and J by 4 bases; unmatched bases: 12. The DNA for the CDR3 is TGTGCCAGCAGCCTAGTACTCGGACAGGGGAGGTACGAGCAGTACTTC. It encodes CASSLVLGQGRYEQYF.

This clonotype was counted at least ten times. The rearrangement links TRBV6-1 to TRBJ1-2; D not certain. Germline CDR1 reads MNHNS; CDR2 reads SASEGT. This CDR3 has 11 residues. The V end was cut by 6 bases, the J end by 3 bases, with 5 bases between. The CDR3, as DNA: TGTGCCAGCAGACGGGACTATGGCTACACCTTC. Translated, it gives CASRRDYGYTF.

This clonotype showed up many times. CDR3 protein: CSARTGNTEAFF. The CDR3 bases are TGCAGTGCGCGGACAGGTAACACTGAAGCTTTCTTT. This chain uses TRBV20-1 with TRBJ1-1; 7 bases are shared with TRBD1. The germline V gene encodes CDR1 DFQATT and CDR2 SNEGSKA (reference sequence). This CDR3 contains 12 residues. Trimming cost V 6 bases and J 2 bases; bases outside gene matches: 3.

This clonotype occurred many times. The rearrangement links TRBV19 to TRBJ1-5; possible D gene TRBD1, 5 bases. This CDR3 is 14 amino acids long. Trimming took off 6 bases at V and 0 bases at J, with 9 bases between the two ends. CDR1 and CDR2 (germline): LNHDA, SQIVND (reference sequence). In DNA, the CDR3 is TGTGCCAGTAGGGACAATTATAGCAATCAGCCCCAGCATTTT. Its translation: CASRDNYSNQPQHF.

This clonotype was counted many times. As DNA, the CDR3 is TGTGCCAGCAGCGCGGGACTAGCGGGGACGAATGAGCAGTTCTTC. Translated: CASSAGLAGTNEQFF. The V call is TRBV7-8, the J call TRBJ2-1; TRBD2 matches at 13 bases. CDR3 length equals 15 residues. The germline V gene encodes CDR1 SGHVS and CDR2 FQNEAQ. V lost 5 bases to trimming and J lost 7 bases; unmatched junction nucleotides: 5.